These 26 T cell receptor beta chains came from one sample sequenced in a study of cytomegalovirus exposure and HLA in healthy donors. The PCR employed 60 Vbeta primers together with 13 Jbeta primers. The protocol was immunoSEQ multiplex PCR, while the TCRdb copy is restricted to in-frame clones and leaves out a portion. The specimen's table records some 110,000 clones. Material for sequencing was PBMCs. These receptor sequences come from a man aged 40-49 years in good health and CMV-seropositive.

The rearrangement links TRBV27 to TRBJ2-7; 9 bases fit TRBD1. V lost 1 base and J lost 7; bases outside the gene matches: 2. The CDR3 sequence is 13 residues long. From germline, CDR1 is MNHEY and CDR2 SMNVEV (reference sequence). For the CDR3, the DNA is TGTGCCAGCAGTTTATACAGGGGGCTAGAGCAGTACTTC. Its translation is CASSLYRGLEQYF.

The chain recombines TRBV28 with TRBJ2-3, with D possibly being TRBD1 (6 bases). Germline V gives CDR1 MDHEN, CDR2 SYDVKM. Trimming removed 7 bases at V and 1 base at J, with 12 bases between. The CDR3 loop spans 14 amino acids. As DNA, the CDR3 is TGTGCCAGCACCCGAGGACAGCGCACAGATACGCAGTATTTT. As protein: CASTRGQRTDTQYF.

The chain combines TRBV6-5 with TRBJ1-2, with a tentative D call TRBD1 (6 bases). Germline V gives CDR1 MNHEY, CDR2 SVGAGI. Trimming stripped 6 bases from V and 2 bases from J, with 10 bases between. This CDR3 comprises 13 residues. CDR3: CASSTGMNYGYTF. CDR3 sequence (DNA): TGTGCCAGCAGCACAGGGATGAACTATGGCTACACCTTC.

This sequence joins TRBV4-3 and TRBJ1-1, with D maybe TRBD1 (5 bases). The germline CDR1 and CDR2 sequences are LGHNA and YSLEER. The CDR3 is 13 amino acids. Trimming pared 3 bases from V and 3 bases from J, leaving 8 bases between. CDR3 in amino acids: CASSQRQHTEAFF. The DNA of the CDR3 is TGCGCCAGCAGCCAGCGACAGCACACTGAAGCTTTCTTT.

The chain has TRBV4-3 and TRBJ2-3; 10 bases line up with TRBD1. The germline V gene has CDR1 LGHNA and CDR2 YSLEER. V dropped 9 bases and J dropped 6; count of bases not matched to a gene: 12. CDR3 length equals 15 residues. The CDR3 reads CARRPGTGVWDTQYF. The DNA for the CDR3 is TGCGCCAGAAGACCCGGGACAGGGGTGTGGGATACGCAGTATTTT.

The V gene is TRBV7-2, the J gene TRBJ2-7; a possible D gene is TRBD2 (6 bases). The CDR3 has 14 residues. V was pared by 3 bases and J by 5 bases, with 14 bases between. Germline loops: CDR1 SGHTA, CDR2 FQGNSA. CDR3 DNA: TGTGCCAGCAGCTTCGAGGGCGGGGCCCACGAGCAGTACTTC. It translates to CASSFEGGAHEQYF.

CDR3 bases: TGTGCCAGCAGTGAATACCTTAGTGGCTACACCTTC. Amino acid sequence: CASSEYLSGYTF. This sequence joins TRBV25-1 and TRBJ1-2; no reliable D call. CDR1 MGHDK and CDR2 SYGVNS come from the germline V gene. The CDR3 covers 12 residues. The V end lost 0 bases, the J end lost 7 bases, and 6 bases lay between the germline ends.

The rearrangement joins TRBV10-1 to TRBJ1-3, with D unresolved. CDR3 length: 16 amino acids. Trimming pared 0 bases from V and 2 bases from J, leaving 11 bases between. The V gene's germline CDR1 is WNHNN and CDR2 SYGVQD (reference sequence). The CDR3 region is CASSESTPEAGNTIYF. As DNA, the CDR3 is TGCGCCAGCAGTGAGTCGACCCCAGAGGCTGGAAACACCATATATTTT.

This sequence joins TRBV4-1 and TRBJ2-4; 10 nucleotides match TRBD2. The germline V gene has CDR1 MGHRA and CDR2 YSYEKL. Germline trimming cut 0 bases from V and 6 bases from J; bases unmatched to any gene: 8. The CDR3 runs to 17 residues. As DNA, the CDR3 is TGCGCCAGCAGCCAAGATAGAGGGCCTAGCGGGAGAAACATTCAGTACTTC. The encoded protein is CASSQDRGPSGRNIQYF.

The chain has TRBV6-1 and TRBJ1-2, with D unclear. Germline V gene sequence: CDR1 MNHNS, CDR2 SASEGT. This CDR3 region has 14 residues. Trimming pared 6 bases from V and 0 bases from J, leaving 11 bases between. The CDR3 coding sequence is TGTGCCAGCAGAGACGGAGAAACTAACTATGGCTACACCTTC. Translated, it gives CASRDGETNYGYTF.

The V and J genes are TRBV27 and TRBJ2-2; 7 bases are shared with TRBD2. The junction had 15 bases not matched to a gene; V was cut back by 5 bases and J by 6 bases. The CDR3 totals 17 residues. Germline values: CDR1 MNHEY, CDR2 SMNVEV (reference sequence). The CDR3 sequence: CASSLIGLADDAGELFF. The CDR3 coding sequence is TGTGCCAGCAGTCTCATAGGCCTAGCGGACGACGCCGGGGAGCTGTTTTTT.

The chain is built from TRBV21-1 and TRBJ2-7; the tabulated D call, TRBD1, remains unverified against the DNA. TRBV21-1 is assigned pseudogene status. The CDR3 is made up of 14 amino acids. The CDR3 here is CASSSRDSVYEQYF. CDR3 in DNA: TGTGCCAGCAGCAGTCGGGACAGCGTCTACGAGCAGTACTTC.

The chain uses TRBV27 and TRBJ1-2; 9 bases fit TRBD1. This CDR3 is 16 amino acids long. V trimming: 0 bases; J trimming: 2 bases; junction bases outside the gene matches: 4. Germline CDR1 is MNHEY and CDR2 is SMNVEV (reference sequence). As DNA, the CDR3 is TGTGCCAGCAGTTTATCCCGGGACAGGGCCAACTATGGCTACACCTTC. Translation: CASSLSRDRANYGYTF.

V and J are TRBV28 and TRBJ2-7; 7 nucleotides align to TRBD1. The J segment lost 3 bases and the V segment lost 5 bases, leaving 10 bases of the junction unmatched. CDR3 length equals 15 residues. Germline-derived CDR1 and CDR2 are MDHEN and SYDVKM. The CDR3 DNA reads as TGTGCCAGCAGTCCACCACAGGGGTTCCTCTACGAGCAGTACTTC. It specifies CASSPPQGFLYEQYF.

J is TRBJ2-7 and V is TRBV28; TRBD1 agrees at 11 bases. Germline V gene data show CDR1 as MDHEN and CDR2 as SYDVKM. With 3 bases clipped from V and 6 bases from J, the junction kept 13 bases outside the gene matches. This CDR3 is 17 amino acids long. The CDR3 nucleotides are TGTGCCAGCAGTTTGTCTCTCAGGACAGGGGGCTCTTTCGAGCAGTACTTC. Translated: CASSLSLRTGGSFEQYF.

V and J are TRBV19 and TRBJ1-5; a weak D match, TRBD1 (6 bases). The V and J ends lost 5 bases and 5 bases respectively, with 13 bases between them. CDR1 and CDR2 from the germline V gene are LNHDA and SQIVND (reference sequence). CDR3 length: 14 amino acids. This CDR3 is CASSVTGPDQPQHF. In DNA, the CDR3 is TGTGCCAGTAGTGTAACAGGGCCGGATCAGCCCCAGCATTTT.

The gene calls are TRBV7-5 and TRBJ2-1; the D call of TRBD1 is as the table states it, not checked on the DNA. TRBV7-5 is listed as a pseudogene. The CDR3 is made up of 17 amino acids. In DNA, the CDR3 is TGTGCCAGAAGCCGGGGTGGTCGGGACAGGGGTTGGAATGAGCAGTTCTTC. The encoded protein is CARSRGGRDRGWNEQFF.

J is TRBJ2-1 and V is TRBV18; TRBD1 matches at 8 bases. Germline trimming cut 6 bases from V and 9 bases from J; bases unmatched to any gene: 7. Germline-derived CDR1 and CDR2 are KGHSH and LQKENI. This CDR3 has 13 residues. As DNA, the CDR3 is TGTGCCAGCTCCCCCACAGGGGGTTCTGAGCAGTTCTTC. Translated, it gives CASSPTGGSEQFF.

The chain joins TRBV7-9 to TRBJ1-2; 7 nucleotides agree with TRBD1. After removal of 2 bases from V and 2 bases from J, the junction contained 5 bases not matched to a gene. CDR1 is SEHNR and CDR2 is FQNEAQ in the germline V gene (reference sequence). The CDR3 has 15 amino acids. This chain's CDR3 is CASSLSLDRNYGYTF. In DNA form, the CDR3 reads TGTGCCAGCAGCTTAAGCCTGGACAGGAACTATGGCTACACCTTC.

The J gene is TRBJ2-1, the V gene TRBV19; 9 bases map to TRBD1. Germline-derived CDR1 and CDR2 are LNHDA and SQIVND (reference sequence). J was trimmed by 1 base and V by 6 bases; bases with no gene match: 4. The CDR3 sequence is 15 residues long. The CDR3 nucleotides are TGTGCCAGTAGCCGGACAGGGGAGTCCTACAATGAGCAGTTCTTC. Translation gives CASSRTGESYNEQFF.

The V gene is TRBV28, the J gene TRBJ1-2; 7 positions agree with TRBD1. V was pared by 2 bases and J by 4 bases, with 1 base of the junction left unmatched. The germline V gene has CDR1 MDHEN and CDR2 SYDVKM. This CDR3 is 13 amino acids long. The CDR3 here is CASSLGTVYGYTF. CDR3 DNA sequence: TGTGCCAGCAGTTTAGGGACAGTCTATGGCTACACCTTC.

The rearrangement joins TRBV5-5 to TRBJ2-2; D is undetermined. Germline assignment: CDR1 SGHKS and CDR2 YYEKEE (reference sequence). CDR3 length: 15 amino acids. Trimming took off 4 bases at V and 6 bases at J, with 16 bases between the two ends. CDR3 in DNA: TGTGCCAGCAGCGTACAACCTAGAGGCCCCGGGGAGCTGTTTTTT. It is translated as CASSVQPRGPGELFF. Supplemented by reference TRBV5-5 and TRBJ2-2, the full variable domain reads DAGVTQSPTHLIKTRGQQVTLRCSPISGHKSVSWYQQVLGQGPQFIFQYYEKEERGRGNFPDRFSARQFPNYSSELNVNALLLGDSALYLCASSVQPRGPGELFFGEGSRLTVL.

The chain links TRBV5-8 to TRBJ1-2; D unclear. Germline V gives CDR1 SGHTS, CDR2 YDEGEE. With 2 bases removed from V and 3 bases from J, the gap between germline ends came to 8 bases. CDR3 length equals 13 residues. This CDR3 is CASSLQTYYGYTF. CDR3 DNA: TGTGCCAGCAGCTTACAAACCTACTATGGCTACACCTTC.

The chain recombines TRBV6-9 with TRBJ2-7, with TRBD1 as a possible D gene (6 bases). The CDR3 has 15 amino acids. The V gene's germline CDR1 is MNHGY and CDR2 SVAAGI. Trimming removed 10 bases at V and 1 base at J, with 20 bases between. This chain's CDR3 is CATCYRANTSYEQYF. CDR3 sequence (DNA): TGTGCCACCTGTTACAGGGCCAATACTTCCTACGAGCAGTACTTC.

As DNA, the CDR3 is TGTGCCAGTAGTATCGCCGGGGGTTACGAGCAGTACTTC. The encoded protein is CASSIAGGYEQYF. The gene calls are TRBV19 and TRBJ2-7, with D perhaps matching TRBD2 (6 bases). The CDR3 loop spans 13 amino acids. Trimming pared 3 bases from V and 4 bases from J, leaving 10 bases between. Per the germline V gene, CDR1 is LNHDA and CDR2 is SQIVND (reference sequence).

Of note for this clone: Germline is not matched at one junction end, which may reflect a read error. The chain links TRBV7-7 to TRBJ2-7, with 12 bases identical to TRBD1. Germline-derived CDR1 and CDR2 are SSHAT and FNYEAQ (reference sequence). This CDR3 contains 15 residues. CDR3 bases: TGTGCTAGCAGCCAAGGGACAGGGGGCACCTACGAGCAGTACTTC. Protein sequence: CASSQGTGGTYEQYF.